The present T cell receptor (beta chain) was sequenced within a study of blood T cell repertoires in COVID-19. Background on the study: The analysed material was cDNA or gDNA that came from T cells, B-cell-depleted T cells, or PBMCs.

The CDR3 has 15 amino acids. Germline V gene data show CDR1 as MDHEN and CDR2 as SYDVKM. Trimming at V came to 2 bases and at J to 5 bases, leaving 8 bases not matched to a gene. In the original analysis: Nucleated cell counts were estimated from reference gene primer amplification. Profiling relied on immunoSEQ multiplex PCR, and the TCRdb table lists in-frame clones only, not all of them. V and J calls and clone size are those listed in that table; D and trimming were worked out from the DNA. The sample records approximately 100,000 clones, around 85% being singletons. This chain links TRBV28 with TRBJ2-5; 7 nucleotides align to TRBD1. This TCR came from a man aged 65 to 85 with active or convalescent COVID-19. Source material: peripheral blood. The CDR3 spells CASSLGTGVHETQYF. CDR3 in DNA: TGTGCCAGCAGTTTAGGTACAGGGGTGCACGAGACCCAGTACTTC.